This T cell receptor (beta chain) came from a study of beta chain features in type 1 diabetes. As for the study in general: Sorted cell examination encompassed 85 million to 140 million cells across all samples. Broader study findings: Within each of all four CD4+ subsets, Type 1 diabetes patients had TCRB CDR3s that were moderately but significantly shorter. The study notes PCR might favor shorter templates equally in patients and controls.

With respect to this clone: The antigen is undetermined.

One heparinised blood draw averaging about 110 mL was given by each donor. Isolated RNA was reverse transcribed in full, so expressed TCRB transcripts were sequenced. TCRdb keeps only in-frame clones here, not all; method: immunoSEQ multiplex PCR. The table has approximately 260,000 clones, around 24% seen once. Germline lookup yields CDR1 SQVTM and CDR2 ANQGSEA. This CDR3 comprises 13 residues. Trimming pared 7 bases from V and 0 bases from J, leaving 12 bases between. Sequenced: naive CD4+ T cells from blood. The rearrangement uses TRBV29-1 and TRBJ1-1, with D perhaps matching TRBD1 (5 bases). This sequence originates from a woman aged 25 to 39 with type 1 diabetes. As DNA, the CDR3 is TGCAGCGGCCGGCGGACAATGAACACTGAAGCTTTCTTT. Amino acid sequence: CSGRRTMNTEAFF.